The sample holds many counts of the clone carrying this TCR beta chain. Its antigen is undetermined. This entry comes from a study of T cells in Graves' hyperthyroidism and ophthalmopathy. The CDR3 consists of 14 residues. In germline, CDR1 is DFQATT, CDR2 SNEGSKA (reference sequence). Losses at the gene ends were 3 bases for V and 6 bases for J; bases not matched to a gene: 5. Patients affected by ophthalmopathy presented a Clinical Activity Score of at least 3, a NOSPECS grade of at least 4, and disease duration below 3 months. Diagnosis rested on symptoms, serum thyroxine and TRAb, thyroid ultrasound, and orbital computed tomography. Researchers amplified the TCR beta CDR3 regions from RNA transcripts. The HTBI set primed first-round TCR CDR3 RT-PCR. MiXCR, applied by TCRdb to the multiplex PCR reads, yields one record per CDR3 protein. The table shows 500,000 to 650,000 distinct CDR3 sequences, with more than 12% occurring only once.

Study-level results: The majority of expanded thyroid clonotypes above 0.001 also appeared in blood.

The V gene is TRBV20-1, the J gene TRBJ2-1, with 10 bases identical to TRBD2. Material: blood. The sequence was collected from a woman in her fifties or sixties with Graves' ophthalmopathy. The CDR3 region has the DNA TGCAGTGCTAGTCCTAGCGGGAGTCTCAATGAGCAGTTCTTC. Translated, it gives CSASPSGSLNEQFF.